Given below is one T cell receptor (beta chain) in context. The assay was immunoSEQ multiplex PCR, and TCRdb's table has in-frame clones only and misses some. The repertoire includes approximately 81,000 clones, nearly 96% of them detected once, and 0.37% sits in the top ten. This record belongs to a study of technical replicates of blood from a handful of donors. This CDR3 is 16 amino acids long. The germline V gene has CDR1 MDHEN and CDR2 SYDVKM. With V trimmed by 6 bases and J by 2 bases, 7 bases remained unmatched. This chain connects TRBV28 to TRBJ2-5, with TRBD2 identical over 12 bases. Input material: T cells isolated from PBMCs. This TCR derives from a human donor in good health. Written as DNA, the CDR3 is TGTGCCAGCAGCCCGACTAGCGGGAGAGGTCAAGAGACCCAGTACTTC. Amino acids: CASSPTSGRGQETQYF.